This TCR beta chain comes out of a study of blood T cell repertoires in COVID-19. Study-wide background: PBMCs, B-cell-depleted T cells, or T cells were the source of the cDNA or gDNA that made up the material.

The V gene's germline CDR1 is SGHRS and CDR2 YFSETQ. This CDR3 spans 17 amino acids. V shed 4 bases, J shed 4 bases, and the junction held 10 bases outside the gene matches. This clone appeared a few times. Assignment of participants to cohorts was predicated upon participant-reported clinical history. Cohort 3 recovered donors had two negative PCRs, clearance, or symptom resolution. The data were produced by immunoSEQ multiplex PCR, yet TCRdb's version contains in-frame clones alone and is incomplete. The data contain under 300,000 clones, 88% of them seen just once; the ten biggest clones take up around 3%.

The material sequenced was PBMCs or T cells enriched from blood (not recorded which). The chain combines TRBV5-1 with TRBJ2-3; the match to TRBD1 covers 12 bases. This receptor was taken from a woman in her forties or fifties who had recovered from COVID-19. The CDR3 protein is CASSPSGTGGAADTQYF. In nucleotides, the CDR3 is TGCGCCAGCAGCCCCTCCGGGACAGGGGGCGCGGCAGATACGCAGTATTTT.